This T cell receptor beta chain was sequenced for a study of T-cell reconstitution after alpha-beta-depleted transplantation in children. Whole-study results and caveats: T cells produced anew were the main source of T-cell counts and diversity one year after transplant. Reportedly, roughly two months post-transplant, alpha-beta T cells arose from several hundred expanded graft clones. Some patients' high day-60 TCRbeta diversity was traced to surviving recipient T cells and thymic progenitors.

Germline V gene data show CDR1 as SQVTM and CDR2 as ANQGSEA. With 5 bases removed from V and 1 base from J, the gap between germline ends came to 8 bases. The CDR3 has 12 residues. Unique molecular identifiers featured in how the TCRbeta library was prepared. MiXCR, run by TCRdb on the PCR reads, gives a single entry per CDR3 protein. The repertoire includes some 180,000 distinct CDR3 sequences, 6.6% of them detected once, and just over 5.5% sits in the top ten. This clonotype came up many times. Its target is unknown. This sequence was found in a boy aged 2 to 10 with acute lymphoblastic leukemia, due to receive a stem cell transplant. This chain uses TRBV29-1 with TRBJ1-1, with D uncertain. The sequencing here drew on PBMCs, taken before TCRalphabeta/CD19-depleted stem cell transplant. The CDR3 loop reads CSVREGNTEAFF. The CDR3 nucleotides read TGCAGCGTTAGGGAAGGGAACACTGAAGCTTTCTTT.